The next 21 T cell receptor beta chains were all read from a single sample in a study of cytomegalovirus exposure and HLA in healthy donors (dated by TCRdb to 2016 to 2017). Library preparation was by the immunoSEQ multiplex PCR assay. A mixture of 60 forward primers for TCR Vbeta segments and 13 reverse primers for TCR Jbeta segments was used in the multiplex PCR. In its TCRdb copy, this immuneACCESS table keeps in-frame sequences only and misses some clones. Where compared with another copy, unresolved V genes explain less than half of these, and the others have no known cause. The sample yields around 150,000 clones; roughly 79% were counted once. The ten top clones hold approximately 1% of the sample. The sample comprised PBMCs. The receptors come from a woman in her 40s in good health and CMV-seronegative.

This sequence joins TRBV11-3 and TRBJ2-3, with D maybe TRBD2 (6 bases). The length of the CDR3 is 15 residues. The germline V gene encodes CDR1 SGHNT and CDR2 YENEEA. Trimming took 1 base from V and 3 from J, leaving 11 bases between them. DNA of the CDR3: TGTGCCAGCAGCTTAGGCCAGACTAGAACAGATACGCAGTATTTT. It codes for CASSLGQTRTDTQYF.

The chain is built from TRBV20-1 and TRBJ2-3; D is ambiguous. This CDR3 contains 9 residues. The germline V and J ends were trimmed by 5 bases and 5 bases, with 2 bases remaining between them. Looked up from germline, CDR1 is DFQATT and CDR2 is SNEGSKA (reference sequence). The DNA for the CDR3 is TGCAGTGCTCAAGATACGCAGTATTTT. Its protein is CSAQDTQYF.

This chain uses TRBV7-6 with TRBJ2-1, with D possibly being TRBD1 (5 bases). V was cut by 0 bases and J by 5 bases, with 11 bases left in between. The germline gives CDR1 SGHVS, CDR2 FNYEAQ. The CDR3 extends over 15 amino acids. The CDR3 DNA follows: TGTGCCAGCAGCTTAGCGCAGGGTCTTCACAATGAGCAGTTCTTC. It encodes CASSLAQGLHNEQFF.

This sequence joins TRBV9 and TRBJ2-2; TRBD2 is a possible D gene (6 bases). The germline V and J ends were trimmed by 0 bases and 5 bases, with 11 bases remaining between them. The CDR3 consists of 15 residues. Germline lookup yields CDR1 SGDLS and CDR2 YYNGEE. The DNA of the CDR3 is TGTGCCAGCAGCGTAGTCGCAGGGACTACCGGGGAGCTGTTTTTT. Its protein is CASSVVAGTTGELFF. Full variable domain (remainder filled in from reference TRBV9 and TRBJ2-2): DSGVTQTPKHLITATGQRVTLRCSPRSGDLSVYWYQQSLDQGLQFLIQYYNGEERAKGNILERFSAQQFPDLHSELNLSSLELGDSALYFCASSVVAGTTGELFFGEGSRLTVL.

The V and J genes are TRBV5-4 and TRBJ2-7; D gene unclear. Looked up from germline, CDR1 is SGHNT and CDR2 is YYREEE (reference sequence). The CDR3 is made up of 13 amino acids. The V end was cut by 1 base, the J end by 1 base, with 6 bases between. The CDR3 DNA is TGTGCCAGCAGCTTGCAGTTATCCTACGAGCAGTACTTC. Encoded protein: CASSLQLSYEQYF.

The CDR3 sequence is CASTFRWDNEQFF. The DNA of the CDR3 is TGTGCCAGCACTTTCAGGTGGGACAATGAGCAGTTCTTC. This sequence joins TRBV5-8 and TRBJ2-1; the D is unclear. CDR1 SGHTS and CDR2 YDEGEE come from the germline V gene. There are 13 residues in the CDR3. Trimming pared 6 bases from V and 5 bases from J, leaving 12 bases between.

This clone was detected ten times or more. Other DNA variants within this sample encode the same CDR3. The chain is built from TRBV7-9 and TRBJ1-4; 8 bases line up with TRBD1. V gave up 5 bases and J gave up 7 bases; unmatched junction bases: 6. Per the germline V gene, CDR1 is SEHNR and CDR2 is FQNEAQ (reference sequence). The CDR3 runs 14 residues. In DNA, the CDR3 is TGTGCCAGCAGCGTTGGACAGGGTGGTGAAAAACTGTTTTTT. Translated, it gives CASSVGQGGEKLFF.

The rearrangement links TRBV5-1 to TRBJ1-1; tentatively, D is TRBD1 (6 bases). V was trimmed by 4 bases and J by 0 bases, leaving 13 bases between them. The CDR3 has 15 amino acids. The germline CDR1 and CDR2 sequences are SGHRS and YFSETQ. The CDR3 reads CASSPAGAVNTEAFF. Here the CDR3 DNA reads TGCGCCAGCAGCCCAGCAGGGGCTGTGAACACTGAAGCTTTCTTT.

The CDR3 here is CSVSPQGDEKLFF. CDR3 DNA: TGCAGCGTTTCCCCACAGGGGGACGAAAAACTGTTTTTT. The chain employs TRBV29-1 and TRBJ1-4, with TRBD1 matching 8 bases. V shed 5 bases, J shed 8 bases, and the junction held 7 bases outside the gene matches. This CDR3 has 13 residues. CDR1 is SQVTM, CDR2 ANQGSEA, per germline.

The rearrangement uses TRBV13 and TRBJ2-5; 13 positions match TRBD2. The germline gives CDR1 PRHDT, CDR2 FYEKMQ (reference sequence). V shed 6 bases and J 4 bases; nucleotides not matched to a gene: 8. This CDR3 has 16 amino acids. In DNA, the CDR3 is TGTGCCAGCAGACGACTAGCGGGAGGTACCTTAGAGACCCAGTACTTC. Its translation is CASRRLAGGTLETQYF.

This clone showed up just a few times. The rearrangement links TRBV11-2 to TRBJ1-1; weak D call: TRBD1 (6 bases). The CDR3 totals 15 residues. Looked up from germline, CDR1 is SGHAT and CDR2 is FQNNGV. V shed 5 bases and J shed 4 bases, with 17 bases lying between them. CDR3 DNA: TGTGCCAGCAGCCCCGTAGGGGGATTAGTCACTGAAGCTTTCTTT. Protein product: CASSPVGGLVTEAFF.

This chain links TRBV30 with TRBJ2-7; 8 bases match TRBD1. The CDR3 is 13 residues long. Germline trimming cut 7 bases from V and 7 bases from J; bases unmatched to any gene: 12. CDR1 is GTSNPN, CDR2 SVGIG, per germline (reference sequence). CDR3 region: CALTTGAIWEQYF. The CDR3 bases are TGTGCCTTGACGACAGGGGCAATATGGGAGCAGTACTTC.

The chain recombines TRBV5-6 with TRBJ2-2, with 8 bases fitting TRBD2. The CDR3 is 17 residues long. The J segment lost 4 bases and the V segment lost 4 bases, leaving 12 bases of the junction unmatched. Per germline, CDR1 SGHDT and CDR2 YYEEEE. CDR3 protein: CASSPRFSGTSTGELFF. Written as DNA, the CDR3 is TGTGCCAGCAGCCCAAGGTTTAGCGGGACGAGCACCGGGGAGCTGTTTTTT. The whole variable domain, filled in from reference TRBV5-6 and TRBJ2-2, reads DAGVTQSPTHLIKTRGQQVTLRCSPKSGHDTVSWYQQALGQGPQFIFQYYEEEERQRGNFPDRFSGHQFPNYSSELNVNALLLGDSALYLCASSPRFSGTSTGELFFGEGSRLTVL.

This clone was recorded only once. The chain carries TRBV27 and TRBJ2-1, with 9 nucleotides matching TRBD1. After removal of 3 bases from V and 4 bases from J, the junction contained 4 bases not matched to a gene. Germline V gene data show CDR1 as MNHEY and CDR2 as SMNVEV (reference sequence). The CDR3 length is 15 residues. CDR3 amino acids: CASSFGTGRYNEQFF. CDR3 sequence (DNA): TGTGCCAGCAGTTTCGGGACAGGGCGTTACAATGAGCAGTTCTTC.

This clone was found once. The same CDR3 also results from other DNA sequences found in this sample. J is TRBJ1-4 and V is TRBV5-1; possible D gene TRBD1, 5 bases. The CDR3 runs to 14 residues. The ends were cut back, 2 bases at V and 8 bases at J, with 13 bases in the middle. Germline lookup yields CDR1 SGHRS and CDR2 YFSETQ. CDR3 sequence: CASSLGQGGEKLFF. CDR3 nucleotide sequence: TGCGCCAGCAGCTTAGGGCAGGGAGGAGAAAAACTGTTTTTT.

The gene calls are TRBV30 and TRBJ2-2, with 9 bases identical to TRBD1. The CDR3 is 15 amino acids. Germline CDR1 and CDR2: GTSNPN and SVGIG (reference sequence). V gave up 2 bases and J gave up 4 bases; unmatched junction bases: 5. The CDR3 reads CAWSQGDRVTGELFF. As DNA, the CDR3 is TGTGCCTGGAGTCAAGGGGACAGGGTCACCGGGGAGCTGTTTTTT. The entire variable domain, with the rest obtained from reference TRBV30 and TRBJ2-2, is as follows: SQTIHQWPATLVQPVGSPLSLECTVEGTSNPNLYWYRQAAGRGLQLLFYSVGIGQISSEVPQNLSASRPQDRQFILSSKKLLLSDSGFYLCAWSQGDRVTGELFFGEGSRLTVL.

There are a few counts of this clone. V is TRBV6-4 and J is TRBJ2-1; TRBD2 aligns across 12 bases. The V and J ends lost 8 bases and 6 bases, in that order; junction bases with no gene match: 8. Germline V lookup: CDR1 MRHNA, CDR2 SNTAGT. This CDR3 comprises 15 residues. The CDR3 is CASSNGTSGFNEQFF. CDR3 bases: TGTGCCAGCTCAAACGGGACTAGCGGGTTCAATGAGCAGTTCTTC.

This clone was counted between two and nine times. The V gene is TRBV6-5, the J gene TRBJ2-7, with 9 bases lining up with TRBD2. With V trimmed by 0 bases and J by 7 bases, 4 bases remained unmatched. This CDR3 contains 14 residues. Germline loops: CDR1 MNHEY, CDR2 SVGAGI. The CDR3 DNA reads TGTGCCAGCAGTTACTCGGAGCTAGCGGGGGAGCAGTACTTC. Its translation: CASSYSELAGEQYF.

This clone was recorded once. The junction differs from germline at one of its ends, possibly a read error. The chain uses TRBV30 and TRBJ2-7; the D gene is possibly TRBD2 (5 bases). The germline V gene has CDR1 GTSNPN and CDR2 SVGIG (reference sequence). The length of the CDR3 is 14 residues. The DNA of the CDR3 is TGTGCCTGGACAGCTAGCTTTAGCTCCTGCGAGCAGTACTTC. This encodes CAWTASFSSCEQYF.

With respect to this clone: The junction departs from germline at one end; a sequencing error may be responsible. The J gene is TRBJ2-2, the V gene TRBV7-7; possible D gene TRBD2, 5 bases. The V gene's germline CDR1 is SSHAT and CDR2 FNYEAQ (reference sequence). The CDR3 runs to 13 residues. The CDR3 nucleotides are TGTGCTAGCAGCTCTAGGGAGAACGGGGAGCTGTTTTTT. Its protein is CASSSRENGELFF.

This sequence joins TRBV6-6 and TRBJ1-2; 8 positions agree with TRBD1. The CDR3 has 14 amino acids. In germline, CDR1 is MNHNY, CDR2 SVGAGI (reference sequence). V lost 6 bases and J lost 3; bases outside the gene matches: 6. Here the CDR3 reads CASRDRGTDYGYTF. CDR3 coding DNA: TGTGCCAGCAGAGACAGGGGAACCGACTATGGCTACACCTTC.